This T cell receptor (beta chain) was captured by sequencing in a study of blood T cell repertoires in COVID-19. Study summary: Samples of COVID-19 (acute and convalescent) were obtained from the United States, Italy and Spain. The cDNA or gDNA used as material had been derived from T cells, B-cell-depleted T cells, or PBMCs.

Original analysis: Amplification with reference gene primers provided the estimates of nucleated cell counts. Only in-frame clones appear in the TCRdb table, and some are missing; sequencing was by immunoSEQ multiplex PCR. V and J calls and clone size follow that table, whereas D and trimming were derived from the DNA. The sample records some 170,000 clones, around 80% being singletons. The sequencing sample was made of peripheral blood. This receptor was obtained from a woman aged 80 or older with acute or convalescent COVID-19.

For the CDR3, the DNA is TGTGCCAGTAGTGCCCAACAGGGGTCCTACAATGAGCAGTTCTTC. This codes for CASSAQQGSYNEQFF. The chain employs TRBV19 and TRBJ2-1, with 7 bases that match TRBD1. Looked up from germline, CDR1 is LNHDA and CDR2 is SQIVND (reference sequence). CDR3 length: 15 residues. J was trimmed by 1 base and V by 5 bases; bases with no gene match: 5.